This TCR beta chain was sequenced for a study of blood T cell repertoires in COVID-19 (TCRdb year 2020). A note on the overall study: Collaborator samples came from the United States, Italy and Spain and covered acute and convalescent phases of COVID-19. Where available, HLA class I and class II types were taken from metadata supplied by the sample provider and were not determined by assay-based typing. The samples were drawn from two sources: the first 160 participants of the ongoing ImmuneRACE study, and 1,000 to 1,500 subjects contributed by 6 global collaborators. The material from the prospective study consisted of cDNA or gDNA derived from T cells, B-cell-depleted T cells, or PBMCs. A freely available public database, intended as a resource for researchers studying the immune response to SARS-CoV-2, is where the repertoires were released. The dataset comprised deeply sampled blood TCRbeta repertoires from subjects exposed to, actively infected with, or recovered from COVID-19. The sample metadata nearly always contained a de-identified subject ID, COVID-19 status, age in years and sex. What the work shows at the level of the full study, not this receptor alone: How much clinical and demographic metadata was included differed by source and by participant, and the metadata was provided uncurated.

Collaborating institutions collected whole blood in K2EDTA tubes following their own protocols. For TCRbeta analysis, collaborator samples were shipped as frozen whole blood, as isolated PBMCs, or as DNA extracted from either sample type. With regard to this clone: Its antigen specificity is not known. No quality values exist for individual bases; no much larger clone is one base distant.

For this chain, trimming is 0 bases at the V end and 15 bases at the J end, and the number of junction bases without a gene match is 8. Measured from the cysteine to the phenylalanine, the CDR3 is 13 residues long. Only the CDR3 part of the read is kept: 39 bases, read in frame from the first base. Sequences LNHDA (CDR1) and SQIVND (CDR2) are obtained from the germline V gene (reference sequence). The immunoSEQ Assay, a bias-controlled multiplex PCR, was used to amplify TCRbeta CDR3 regions from genomic DNA. Regarding the original processing steps: Nucleated cell counts per sample were estimated from amplification of reference gene primers within the assay. Sequence reads were collapsed and filtered to measure the absolute abundance of every unique TCRbeta CDR3 rearrangement. For each sample, productive Simpson clonality was calculated as the square root of Simpson's diversity index over productive rearrangements. TCRdb carries this immuneACCESS record with in-frame sequences only. Its versions omit some clonotypes, under half of them owing to an unresolved V gene in the studies checked, with the rest unexplained. The DNA gave D and trimming, while V, J and clone size come from that table. The sample table contains approximately 72,000 clones; only one count was recorded for just under 90% of them. The ten most abundant clones make up roughly 1.5% of the sample.

This sequence originates from a man aged 55 to 70 with acute or convalescent COVID-19. Sequencing input: peripheral blood. Rearrangement joined TRBV19 to TRBJ2-1; 7 of the junction bases match TRBD1. The DNA reads as follows: TGTGCCAGTAGTATAGACCGGGACAGCACCTTGTTCTTC. It is translated as CASSIDRDSTLFF.